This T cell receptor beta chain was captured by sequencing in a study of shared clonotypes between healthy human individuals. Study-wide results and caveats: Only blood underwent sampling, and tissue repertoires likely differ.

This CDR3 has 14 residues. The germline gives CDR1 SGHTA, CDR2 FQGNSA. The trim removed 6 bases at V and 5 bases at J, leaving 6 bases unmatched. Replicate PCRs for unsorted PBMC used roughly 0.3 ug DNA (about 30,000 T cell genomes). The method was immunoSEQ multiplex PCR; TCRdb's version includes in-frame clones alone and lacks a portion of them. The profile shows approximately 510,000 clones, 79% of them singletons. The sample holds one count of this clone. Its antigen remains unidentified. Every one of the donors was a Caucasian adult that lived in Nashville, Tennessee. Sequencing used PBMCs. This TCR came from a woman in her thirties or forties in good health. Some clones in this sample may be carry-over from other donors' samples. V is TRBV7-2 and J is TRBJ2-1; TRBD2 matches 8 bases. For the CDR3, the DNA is TGTGCCAGCAGTTTCAAGCGGGAGCACAATGAGCAGTTCTTC. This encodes CASSFKREHNEQFF.